This entry describes one TCR beta chain. The antigen is unknown. This sample is part of a study of cytomegalovirus exposure and HLA in healthy donors. Researchers ran the PCR with 60 Vbeta and 13 Jbeta primers. Assay: immunoSEQ multiplex PCR; the TCRdb copy retains only in-frame clones and omits some. This sample has 90,000 to 120,000 clones, with roughly 80% found just once. General study findings and limits: It is likely that the observed cluster of highly shared sequence variants was a sequencing artifact.

The length of the CDR3 is 16 residues. V was clipped by 5 bases and J by 3 bases; unmatched bases: 4. Germline V lookup: CDR1 MDHEN, CDR2 SYDVKM. Nominally healthy donors were sampled, though unrecorded immune exposures were likely. The source of this sequence is a man in his thirties or forties in good health and CMV-seronegative. The specimen was PBMCs. The chain links TRBV28 to TRBJ2-2; TRBD1 aligns across 12 bases. This CDR3 reads CASSTGTGGDTGELFF. The CDR3 nucleotides are TGTGCCAGCAGTACCGGGACAGGGGGCGACACCGGGGAGCTGTTTTTT.